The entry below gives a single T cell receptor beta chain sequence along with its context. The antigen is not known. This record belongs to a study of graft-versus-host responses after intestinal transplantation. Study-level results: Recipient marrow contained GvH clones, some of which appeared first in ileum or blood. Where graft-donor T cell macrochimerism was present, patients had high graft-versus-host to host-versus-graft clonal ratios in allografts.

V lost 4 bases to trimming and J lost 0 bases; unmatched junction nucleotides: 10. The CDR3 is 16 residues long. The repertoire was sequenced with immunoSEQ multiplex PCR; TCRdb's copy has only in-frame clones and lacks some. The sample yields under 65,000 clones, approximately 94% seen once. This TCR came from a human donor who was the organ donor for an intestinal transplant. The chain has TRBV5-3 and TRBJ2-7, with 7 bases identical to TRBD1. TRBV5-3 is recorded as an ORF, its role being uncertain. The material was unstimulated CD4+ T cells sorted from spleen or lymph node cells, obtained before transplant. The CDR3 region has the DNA TGTGCCAGAAGCCTTTACAGGGGCCCAAGCTCCTACGAGCAGTACTTC. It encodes CARSLYRGPSSYEQYF.